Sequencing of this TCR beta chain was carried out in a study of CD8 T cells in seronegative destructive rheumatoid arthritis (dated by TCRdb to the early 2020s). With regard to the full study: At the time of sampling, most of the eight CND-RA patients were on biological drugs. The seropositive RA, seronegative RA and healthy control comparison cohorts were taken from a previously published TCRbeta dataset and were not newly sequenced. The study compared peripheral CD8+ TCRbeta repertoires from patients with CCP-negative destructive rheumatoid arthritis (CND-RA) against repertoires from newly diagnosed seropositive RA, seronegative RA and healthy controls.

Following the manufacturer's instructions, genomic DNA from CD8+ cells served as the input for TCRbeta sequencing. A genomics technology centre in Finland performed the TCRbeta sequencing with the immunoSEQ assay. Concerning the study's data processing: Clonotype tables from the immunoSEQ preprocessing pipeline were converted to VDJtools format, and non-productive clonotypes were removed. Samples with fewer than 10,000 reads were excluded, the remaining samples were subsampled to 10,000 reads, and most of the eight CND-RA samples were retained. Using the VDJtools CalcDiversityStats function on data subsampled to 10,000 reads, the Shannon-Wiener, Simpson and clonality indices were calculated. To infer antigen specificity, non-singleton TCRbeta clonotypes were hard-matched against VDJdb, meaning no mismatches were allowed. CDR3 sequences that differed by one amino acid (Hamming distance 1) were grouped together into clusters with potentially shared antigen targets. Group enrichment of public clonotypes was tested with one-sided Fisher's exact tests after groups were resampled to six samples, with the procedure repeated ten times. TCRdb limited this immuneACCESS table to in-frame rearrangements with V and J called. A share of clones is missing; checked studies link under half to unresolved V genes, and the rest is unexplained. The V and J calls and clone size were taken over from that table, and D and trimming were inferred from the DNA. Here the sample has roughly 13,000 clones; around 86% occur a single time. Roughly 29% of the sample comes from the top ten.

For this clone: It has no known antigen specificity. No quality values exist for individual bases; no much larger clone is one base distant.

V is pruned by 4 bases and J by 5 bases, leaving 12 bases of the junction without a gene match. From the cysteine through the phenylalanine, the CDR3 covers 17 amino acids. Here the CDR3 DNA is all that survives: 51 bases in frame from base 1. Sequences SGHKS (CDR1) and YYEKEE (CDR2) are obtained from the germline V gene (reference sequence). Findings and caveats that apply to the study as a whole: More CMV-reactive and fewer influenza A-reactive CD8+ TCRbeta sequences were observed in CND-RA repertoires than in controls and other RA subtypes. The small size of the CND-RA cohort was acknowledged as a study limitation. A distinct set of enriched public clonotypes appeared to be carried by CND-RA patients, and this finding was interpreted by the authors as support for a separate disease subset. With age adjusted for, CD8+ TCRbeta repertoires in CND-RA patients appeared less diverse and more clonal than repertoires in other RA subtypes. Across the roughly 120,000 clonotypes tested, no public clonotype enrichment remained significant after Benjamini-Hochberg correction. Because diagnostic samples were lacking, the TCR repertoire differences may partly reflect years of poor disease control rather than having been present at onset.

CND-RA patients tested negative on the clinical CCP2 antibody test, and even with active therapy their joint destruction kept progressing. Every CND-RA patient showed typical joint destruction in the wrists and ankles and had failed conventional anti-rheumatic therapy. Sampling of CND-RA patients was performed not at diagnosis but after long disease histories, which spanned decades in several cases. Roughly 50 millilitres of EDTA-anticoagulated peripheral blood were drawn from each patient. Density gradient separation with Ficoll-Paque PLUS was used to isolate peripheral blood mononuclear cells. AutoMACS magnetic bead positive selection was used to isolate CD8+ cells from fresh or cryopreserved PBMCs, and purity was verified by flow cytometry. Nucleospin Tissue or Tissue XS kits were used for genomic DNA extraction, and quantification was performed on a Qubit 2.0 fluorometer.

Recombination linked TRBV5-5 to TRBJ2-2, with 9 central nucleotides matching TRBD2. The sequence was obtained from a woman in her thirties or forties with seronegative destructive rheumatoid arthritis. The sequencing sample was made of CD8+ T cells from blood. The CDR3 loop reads CASSLFGGGVVTGELFF. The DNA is TGTGCCAGCAGCCTCTTTGGCGGGGGGGTGGTTACCGGGGAGCTGTTTTTT.